There are many counts of the clone carrying this TCR beta chain. This entry is derived from a study of T-cell memory formation after mild COVID-19. Per the germline V gene, CDR1 is SNHLY and CDR2 is FYNNEI. The CDR3 contains 13 residues. V lost 0 bases and J lost 7, with 9 bases in between. Constant-segment primers served in 5'RACE that generated TCR alpha and TCR beta cDNA libraries bearing sample barcodes and UMIs. MiXCR was run by TCRdb on the 5' RACE reads, yielding one entry per CDR3 protein. Among about 27,000 distinct CDR3 sequences listed, about 16% were seen once. The sequenced sample consisted of PBMCs or a T cell subset sorted from them (not recorded which). V usage is TRBV2 and J usage is TRBJ1-2; D gene uncertain. The receptor's source is an adult who had mild COVID-19 (a few samples of this study predate the infection). Cell type and time point are not known. CDR3 in amino acids: CASSEARRGGYTF. CDR3 coding DNA: TGTGCCAGCAGTGAAGCGCGGCGAGGTGGCTACACCTTC.